This passage covers 31 T cell receptor beta chains from one sample sequenced in a study of pediatric ulcerative colitis. Only in-frame clones appear in the TCRdb table, and some are missing; sequencing was by immunoSEQ multiplex PCR. This table has 25,000 to 35,000 clones, more than 75% appearing once. Sequenced sample: blood. The receptors come from a boy between 10 and 17 years old with severe ulcerative colitis.

This rearrangement joins TRBV2 to TRBJ1-2; D not certain. The CDR3 spans 10 residues. CDR1 SNHLY and CDR2 FYNNEI come from the germline V gene. Trimming took off 8 bases at V and 7 bases at J, with 8 bases between the two ends. The CDR3 spells CASGTIGYTF. In DNA form, the CDR3 reads TGTGCCAGCGGAACTATTGGCTACACCTTC.

The chain couples TRBV5-6 to TRBJ1-1; D not certain. CDR3 length: 13 residues. Germline V gene data show CDR1 as SGHDT and CDR2 as YYEEEE. Between the trimmed V and J ends, which lost 1 base and 0 bases, there was a span of 4 bases. CDR3 in amino acids: CASSLSVNTEAFF. In DNA form, the CDR3 reads TGTGCCAGCAGCTTGTCTGTGAACACTGAAGCTTTCTTT.

The V gene is TRBV6-6, the J gene TRBJ1-2, with D maybe TRBD1 (6 bases). V was trimmed by 7 bases and J by 8 bases, leaving 11 bases between them. This CDR3 region has 11 residues. Germline V gene sequence: CDR1 MNHNY, CDR2 SVGAGI (reference sequence). The CDR3 DNA is TGTGCCAGCACTACGGGGGCCGGCTACACCTTC. Its translation: CASTTGAGYTF.

In nucleotides, the CDR3 is TGTGCCAGTAATTTGGACAGTCACACCGGGGAGCTGTTTTTT. Translation: CASNLDSHTGELFF. V and J are TRBV19 and TRBJ2-2, with D perhaps matching TRBD1 (6 bases). CDR1 LNHDA and CDR2 SQIVND come from the germline V gene (reference sequence). The CDR3 covers 14 residues. V lost 7 bases and J 3 bases, leaving 12 bases between the germline ends.

The rearrangement uses TRBV18 and TRBJ1-2; D is unclear. V was shortened by 3 bases and J by 0 bases, with 8 bases between the two germline ends. Germline loops: CDR1 KGHSH, CDR2 LQKENI. This CDR3 has 14 amino acids. DNA of the CDR3: TGTGCCAGCTCACCCTCTCTTTCTAACTATGGCTACACCTTC. Encoded protein: CASSPSLSNYGYTF.

CDR3 bases: TGTGCCAGCAGCTTAGAGCGCTCTGGGTATGGCTACACCTTC. It encodes CASSLERSGYGYTF. The V and J genes are TRBV7-9 and TRBJ1-2; no firm D call. Trimming pared 1 base from V and 5 bases from J, leaving 11 bases between. Germline loops: CDR1 SEHNR, CDR2 FQNEAQ (reference sequence). The CDR3 covers 14 residues. Variable domain in full (rest from reference TRBV7-9 and TRBJ1-2): DTGVSQNPRHKITKRGQNVTFRCDPISEHNRLYWYRQTLGQGPEFLTYFQNEAQLEKSRLLSDRFSAERPKGSFSTLEIQRTEQGDSAMYLCASSLERSGYGYTFGSGTRLTVV.

The DNA of the CDR3 is TGTGCCAGCAGCCCGGGCGCAAGTGGAACAGCGACGCATGGCTACACCTTC. Protein product: CASSPGASGTATHGYTF. The chain combines TRBV4-2 with TRBJ1-2; unclear D gene. V lost 4 bases, J lost 6 bases, and 24 bases lay in between. The CDR3 loop spans 17 amino acids. Germline CDR1 and CDR2: LGHNA and YNFKEQ.

V is TRBV2 and J is TRBJ2-2; 9 bases are a match to TRBD1. V shed 4 bases and J 4 bases; nucleotides not matched to a gene: 1. The CDR3 extends over 14 amino acids. Germline V gives CDR1 SNHLY, CDR2 FYNNEI. The CDR3 sequence: CASSGDRATGELFF. CDR3 DNA sequence: TGTGCCAGCAGTGGGGACAGGGCCACCGGGGAGCTGTTTTTT.

V usage is TRBV30 and J usage is TRBJ2-5, with D uncertain. Trimming left V 5 bases short and J 3 bases short, with 7 bases between. This CDR3 region has 11 residues. Germline CDR1 GTSNPN, CDR2 SVGIG (reference sequence). The CDR3 region has the DNA TGTGCCTGGGGAGCTGAAGAGACCCAGTACTTC. It translates to CAWGAEETQYF.

V usage is TRBV27 and J usage is TRBJ2-3; D is possibly TRBD1 or TRBD2 (6 bases each). This CDR3 has 16 amino acids. Trimming cost V 3 bases and J 1 base, with 14 bases left between them. Germline CDR1 MNHEY, CDR2 SMNVEV (reference sequence). The chain's CDR3 is CASSFLKGGGTDTQYF. CDR3 in DNA: TGTGCCAGCAGTTTTCTCAAGGGGGGCGGCACAGATACGCAGTATTTT.

The chain employs TRBV6-5 and TRBJ1-5; D is unclear. The germline V gene has CDR1 MNHEY and CDR2 SVGAGI. V was cut by 6 bases and J by 9 bases, with 18 bases left in between. The CDR3 covers 14 residues. CDR3 amino acids: CASRPDGGTGPQHF. The DNA for the CDR3 is TGTGCCAGCAGACCGGACGGCGGCACGGGGCCCCAGCATTTT.

The chain is built from TRBV7-8 and TRBJ2-1; 9 bases are shared with TRBD2. V lost 6 bases and J lost 15; bases outside the gene matches: 6. Germline V gene lookup returns CDR1 SGHVS and CDR2 FQNEAQ. CDR3 length: 11 residues. The CDR3 coding sequence is TGTGCCAGCAGTTCCGGGACTAGCTTGTTCTTC. Amino acids: CASSSGTSLFF. The variable domain in full, with the rest retrieved from reference TRBV7-8 and TRBJ2-1, is GAGVSQSPRYKVAKRGQDVALRCDPISGHVSLFWYQQALGQGPEFLTYFQNEAQLDKSGLPSDRFFAERPEGSVSTLKIQRTQQEDSAVYLCASSSGTSLFFGPGTRLTVL.

The chain recombines TRBV5-4 with TRBJ1-1; D remains unclear. CDR1 is SGHNT, CDR2 YYREEE, per germline (reference sequence). Trimming pared 3 bases from V and 2 bases from J, leaving 2 bases between. The CDR3 is 11 amino acids. The CDR3 region is CASSSNTEAFF. The CDR3 DNA reads TGTGCCAGCAGCTCTAACACTGAAGCTTTCTTT.

This clone was picked up one time. The V gene is TRBV30, the J gene TRBJ2-1; D uncertain. Germline assignment: CDR1 GTSNPN and CDR2 SVGIG (reference sequence). This CDR3 has 12 residues. Trimming shortened V by 4 bases and J by 3 bases, and 7 bases separated the two germline ends. The CDR3 loop reads CAWMDGYNEQFF. The DNA of the CDR3 is TGTGCCTGGATGGACGGCTACAATGAGCAGTTCTTC.

The chain has TRBV5-4 and TRBJ2-7; D is perhaps TRBD2 (5 bases). V was trimmed by 0 bases and J by 2 bases, leaving 12 bases between them. The CDR3 loop spans 15 amino acids. CDR1 and CDR2 from the germline V gene are SGHNT and YYREEE (reference sequence). The CDR3 reads CASSLAGLGAYEQYF. The CDR3 DNA reads as TGTGCCAGCAGCTTGGCGGGTTTGGGAGCCTACGAGCAGTACTTC. Filled out from reference TRBV5-4 and TRBJ2-7, the complete variable domain reads ETGVTQSPTHLIKTRGQQVTLRCSSQSGHNTVSWYQQALGQGPQFIFQYYREEENGRGNFPPRFSGLQFPNYSSELNVNALELDDSALYLCASSLAGLGAYEQYFGPGTRLTVT.

The genes are TRBV7-9 and TRBJ2-7; D is unclear. V shed 3 bases and J shed 2 bases, with 11 bases lying between them. This CDR3 comprises 14 residues. Germline-derived CDR1 and CDR2 are SEHNR and FQNEAQ (reference sequence). This chain's CDR3 is CASSFQEDPYEQYF. Here the CDR3 DNA reads TGTGCCAGCAGCTTCCAGGAAGATCCCTACGAGCAGTACTTC.

V is TRBV4-3 and J is TRBJ1-2, with D unresolved. CDR1 and CDR2 (germline): LGHNA, YSLEER. This CDR3 is 14 amino acids long. V was clipped by 0 bases and J by 5 bases, with 10 bases between them. Here the CDR3 DNA reads TGCGCCAGCAGCCAAGATCGAGTAGGGTATGGCTACACCTTC. Encoded protein: CASSQDRVGYGYTF.

The J gene is TRBJ1-6, the V gene TRBV27; D ambiguous. Germline V gives CDR1 MNHEY, CDR2 SMNVEV (reference sequence). V was pared by 2 bases and J by 10 bases, with 9 bases between. The CDR3 sequence is 13 residues long. The CDR3, as DNA: TGTGCCAGCAGTTTAGACACGTCCTCACCCCTCCACTTT. Translation gives CASSLDTSSPLHF.

The chain recombines TRBV4-1 with TRBJ2-1; 10 bases agree with TRBD1. The CDR3 contains 15 residues. Trimming took 0 bases from V and 12 from J; bases not matched to a gene: 8. Germline loops: CDR1 MGHRA, CDR2 YSYEKL. This chain's CDR3 is CASSQDRTGGIVQFF. The CDR3 nucleotides read TGCGCCAGCAGCCAAGACAGGACAGGGGGGATTGTGCAGTTCTTC.

The chain recombines TRBV5-4 with TRBJ1-2; 8 nucleotides line up with TRBD1. Trimming took 0 bases from V and 8 from J; bases not matched to a gene: 6. Germline CDR1 is SGHNT and CDR2 is YYREEE (reference sequence). The CDR3 has 14 amino acids. Written as DNA, the CDR3 is TGTGCCAGCAGCTTGGGCAGGACAGGGCTCGGCTACACCTTC. Residues: CASSLGRTGLGYTF. Full variable domain (remainder filled in from reference TRBV5-4 and TRBJ1-2): ETGVTQSPTHLIKTRGQQVTLRCSSQSGHNTVSWYQQALGQGPQFIFQYYREEENGRGNFPPRFSGLQFPNYSSELNVNALELDDSALYLCASSLGRTGLGYTFGSGTRLTVV.

V and J are TRBV6-5 and TRBJ1-2, with TRBD1 as a possible D gene (5 bases). This CDR3 comprises 13 residues. Trimming cost V 2 bases and J 8 bases, with 12 bases left between them. Germline CDR1 reads MNHEY; CDR2 reads SVGAGI. The CDR3 loop reads CASSYTGWGGYTF. Written as DNA, the CDR3 is TGTGCCAGCAGTTACACCGGGTGGGGCGGCTACACCTTC.

V gene TRBV5-4 combines with J gene TRBJ2-1; 7 positions agree with TRBD1. The CDR3 is 15 residues long. Trimming took 4 bases from V and 6 from J; bases not matched to a gene: 10. The V gene's germline CDR1 is SGHNT and CDR2 YYREEE (reference sequence). CDR3 DNA: TGTGCCAGCAGCGTACAGGGGTTTCCTTCCAATGAGCAGTTCTTC. Residues: CASSVQGFPSNEQFF.

The chain uses TRBV14 and TRBJ2-7, with D hard to call. Germline CDR1 is SGHDN and CDR2 is FVKESK. The CDR3 contains 13 residues. V dropped 4 bases and J dropped 5 bases, with 12 bases sitting between them. This chain's CDR3 is CASSLLRVNEQYF. CDR3 DNA sequence: TGTGCCAGCAGCCTCCTGCGAGTAAACGAGCAGTACTTC. Using reference TRBV14 and TRBJ2-7 for the parts outside the CDR3, the full variable domain is EAGVTQFPSHSVIEKGQTVTLRCDPISGHDNLYWYRRVMGKEIKFLLHFVKESKQDESGMPNNRFLAERTGGTYSTLKVQPAELEDSGVYFCASSLLRVNEQYFGPGTRLTVT.

This clone was picked up one time. This chain uses TRBV2 with TRBJ1-6; tentative D call: TRBD1 (6 bases). The CDR3 has 14 residues. The V end lost 4 bases, the J end lost 7 bases, and 11 bases lay between the germline ends. Germline-derived CDR1 and CDR2 are SNHLY and FYNNEI. CDR3 DNA: TGTGCCAGCAGTGGGACAGAGTTAAATTCACCCCTCCACTTT. As protein: CASSGTELNSPLHF.

This clone was counted between two and nine times. This chain connects TRBV2 to TRBJ1-1, with D perhaps TRBD1 (6 bases). The CDR3 covers 14 residues. Trimming took off 4 bases at V and 1 base at J, with 10 bases between the two ends. From germline, CDR1 is SNHLY and CDR2 FYNNEI. CDR3 sequence reads: CASSVPRGNTEAFF. The CDR3 coding sequence is TGTGCCAGCAGTGTCCCCAGGGGGAACACTGAAGCTTTCTTT.

The chain links TRBV14 to TRBJ2-2; a weak D match, TRBD2 (7 bases). The germline V gene encodes CDR1 SGHDN and CDR2 FVKESK. The CDR3 spans 14 residues. The germline V and J ends were trimmed by 1 base and 7 bases, with 10 bases remaining between them. The CDR3 sequence: CASSQAGGHGELFF. The CDR3, as DNA: TGTGCCAGCAGCCAAGCGGGGGGCCACGGGGAGCTGTTTTTT.

This rearrangement joins TRBV5-6 to TRBJ2-1; D gene unclear. Germline V gene data show CDR1 as SGHDT and CDR2 as YYEEEE. V was clipped by 2 bases and J by 8 bases, with 8 bases between them. This CDR3 is 12 amino acids long. CDR3 DNA: TGTGCCAGCAGCTTCTTAGTAGATGAGCAGTTCTTC. Its translation: CASSFLVDEQFF.

This clone was observed a single time. The chain recombines TRBV4-1 with TRBJ2-3; the match to TRBD2 covers 11 bases. V lost 4 bases, J lost 4 bases, and 22 bases stayed unmatched. This CDR3 spans 21 amino acids. Germline loops: CDR1 MGHRA, CDR2 YSYEKL. CDR3 nucleotides: TGCGCCAGCAGCCCCCGCGCCATTCTTTCTAGCGGGGGGTCCAATCCAGATACGCAGTATTTT. Translation gives CASSPRAILSSGGSNPDTQYF.

This clone was recorded only once. The chain combines TRBV7-8 with TRBJ1-6; D remains ambiguous. From germline, CDR1 is SGHVS and CDR2 FQNEAQ. Trimming cost V 3 bases and J 2 bases, with 11 bases left between them. CDR3 size: 16 residues. The CDR3 sequence is CASSFSFLTYNSPLHF. CDR3 nucleotide sequence: TGTGCCAGCAGCTTCAGTTTCTTAACCTATAATTCACCCCTCCACTTT. Using reference TRBV7-8 and TRBJ1-6 for the parts outside the CDR3, the full variable domain is GAGVSQSPRYKVAKRGQDVALRCDPISGHVSLFWYQQALGQGPEFLTYFQNEAQLDKSGLPSDRFFAERPEGSVSTLKIQRTQQEDSAVYLCASSFSFLTYNSPLHFGNGTRLTVT.

The gene calls are TRBV9 and TRBJ2-3; D may be TRBD2 (7 bases). The CDR3 consists of 14 residues. Trimming took off 2 bases at V and 6 bases at J, with 13 bases between the two ends. In germline, CDR1 is SGDLS, CDR2 YYNGEE. The CDR3 region is CASSVGGGADTQYF. The CDR3 nucleotides read TGTGCCAGCAGCGTCGGCGGGGGCGCGGATACGCAGTATTTT.

This chain links TRBV5-1 with TRBJ2-1; 10 positions agree with TRBD2. V lost 2 bases, J lost 7 bases, and 3 bases stayed unmatched. The CDR3 loop spans 14 amino acids. Germline V CDR1 and CDR2: SGHRS, YFSETQ. CDR3 residues: CASSLRTSGNEQFF. The CDR3 coding sequence is TGCGCCAGCAGCTTACGGACTAGCGGAAATGAGCAGTTCTTC.